A single sample gave rise to the 14 T cell receptor beta chains below, sequenced in a study of blood T cells in healthy people across ages. It was with a sample-barcoded 5' primer and a J-beta primer mix that a second PCR of roughly 7 to 12 cycles was run. One entry per CDR3 protein results from TCRdb running MiXCR on the 5' RACE reads. This sample carries around 600,000 distinct CDR3 sequences, around 48% of them seen once, and the ten largest clones take 20% to 25%. Input material: blood. The receptor set was obtained from a man at least 80 years old in good health.

The chain employs TRBV7-2 and TRBJ2-7; possible D gene TRBD1, 7 bases. The tail of the sequence fits TRBJ2-5 better, so the J call may be wrong. CDR3 length equals 15 residues. CDR1 is SGHTA, CDR2 FQGNSA, per germline. In nucleotides, the CDR3 is TGTGCCAGCAGCCCACCAGGGGGGCGCAGGGAGACCCAGTACTTC. It translates to CASSPPGGRRETQYF.

This clonotype was recorded a few times. This chain uses TRBV29-1 with TRBJ2-2; 10 bases fit TRBD2. The ends lost 5 bases at V and 7 bases at J; junction bases unmatched: 4. The CDR3 sequence is 13 residues long. Germline CDR1 reads SQVTM; CDR2 reads ANQGSEA. CDR3 in amino acids: CSVLVAGGGELFF. As DNA, the CDR3 is TGCAGCGTTTTAGTAGCGGGAGGCGGGGAGCTGTTTTTT.

The chain joins TRBV6-2 or TRBV6-3 to TRBJ2-7; D is undetermined. V lost 8 bases and J 4 bases, leaving 12 bases between the germline ends. Per the germline V gene, CDR1 is MNHEY and CDR2 is SVGEGT. The CDR3 runs 12 residues. The CDR3 region is CASGEQLYEQYF. DNA for the CDR3: TGTGCCAGCGGAGAGCAGTTATACGAGCAGTACTTC.

This rearrangement joins TRBV4-2 to TRBJ2-7, with TRBD1 as a possible D gene (5 bases). Trimming removed 1 base at V and 2 bases at J, with 12 bases between. Germline V lookup: CDR1 LGHNA, CDR2 YNFKEQ. The CDR3 is made up of 15 amino acids. The CDR3 reads CASSQGFDSTYEQYF. DNA of the CDR3: TGTGCCAGCAGCCAAGGGTTCGACAGTACCTACGAGCAGTACTTC.

This clonotype turned up a few times. This chain joins TRBV5-5 and TRBJ1-2, with 8 positions matching TRBD1. Looked up from germline, CDR1 is SGHKS and CDR2 is YYEKEE (reference sequence). V was clipped by 0 bases and J by 4 bases; unmatched bases: 8. This CDR3 region has 16 residues. The chain's CDR3 is CASSLGQGAALYGYTF. CDR3 in DNA: TGTGCCAGCAGCTTGGGTCAGGGGGCGGCCCTCTATGGCTACACCTTC.

As for this clonotype: Just one base apart from a much larger clone, this may be a read error. CDR3 sequence reads: CASSGRQIQETQYF. DNA of the CDR3: TGTGCCAGCAGTGGGAGACAGATCCAAGAGACCCAGTACTTC. The rearrangement links TRBV6-6 to TRBJ2-5; D possibly matches TRBD1 or TRBD2 (5 bases each). CDR3 size: 14 residues. V gave up 5 bases and J gave up 1 base, with 11 bases separating them. CDR1 and CDR2 from the germline V gene are MNHNY and SVGAGI (reference sequence).

The chain uses TRBV14 and TRBJ2-5; 7 positions match TRBD2. Losses at the gene ends were 4 bases for V and 4 bases for J; bases not matched to a gene: 9. This CDR3 contains 15 residues. Germline V gives CDR1 SGHDN, CDR2 FVKESK. The CDR3 spells CASSRLGPGGETQYF. CDR3 DNA sequence: TGTGCCAGCAGCCGGTTGGGCCCGGGAGGAGAGACCCAGTACTTC. Complete variable domain (other parts from reference TRBV14 and TRBJ2-5): EAGVTQFPSHSVIEKGQTVTLRCDPISGHDNLYWYRRVMGKEIKFLLHFVKESKQDESGMPNNRFLAERTGGTYSTLKVQPAELEDSGVYFCASSRLGPGGETQYFGPGTRLLVL.

To note about this clonotype: Germline and junction disagree at one end, which may indicate a read error. The chain is built from TRBV7-7 and TRBJ2-5; no clear D gene. Germline values: CDR1 SSHAT, CDR2 FNYEAQ (reference sequence). The length of the CDR3 is 14 residues. CDR3: CASSLSTVQETQYF. The CDR3 DNA reads TGTGCTAGCAGCTTAAGTACGGTCCAAGAGACCCAGTACTTC. The variable domain in full, with the rest retrieved from reference TRBV7-7 and TRBJ2-5, is GAGVSQSPRYKVTKRGQDVTLRCDPISSHATLYWYQQALGQGPEFLTYFNYEAQPDKSGLPSDRFSAERPEGSISTLTIQRTEQRDSAMYRCASSLSTVQETQYFGPGTRLLVL.

Worth noting for this clonotype: A much larger clone lies one base from this, so it may be a read error. The chain links TRBV6-1 to TRBJ2-3; TRBD2 aligns across 9 bases. V lost 7 bases and J lost 6; bases outside the gene matches: 20. This CDR3 is built from 18 residues. Germline V lookup: CDR1 MNHNS, CDR2 SASEGT. The CDR3 region has the DNA TGTGCCAGCACTAACAGCGGGAGGTTCGGGCTCGACTCGGATACGCAGTATTTT. It specifies CASTNSGRFGLDSDTQYF.

CDR3 DNA sequence: TGTGCCAGCGACCGGGACAGGGGAAACACCGGGGAGCTGTTTTTT. Its translation: CASDRDRGNTGELFF. V and J are TRBV6-1 and TRBJ2-2; 10 bases map to TRBD1. V trimming: 8 bases; J trimming: 2 bases; junction bases outside the gene matches: 5. This CDR3 has 15 residues. CDR1 is MNHNS and CDR2 is SASEGT in the germline V gene.

This clonotype has ten or more counts. The chain uses TRBV6-5 and TRBJ1-5; TRBD1 agrees at 12 bases. Germline lookup yields CDR1 MNHEY and CDR2 SVGAGI. V gave up 5 bases and J gave up 6 bases; unmatched junction bases: 8. The CDR3 length is 16 residues. The DNA for the CDR3 is TGTGCCAGCAGTCGAGGGACAGGGGGCTTTGGTCAGCCCCAGCATTTT. Residues: CASSRGTGGFGQPQHF.

The rearrangement uses TRBV29-1 and TRBJ2-1; TRBD2 is a possible D gene (5 bases). V lost 6 bases and J 9 bases, leaving 15 bases between the germline ends. CDR3 length: 12 residues. The germline CDR1 and CDR2 sequences are SQVTM and ANQGSEA. For the CDR3, the DNA is TGCAGCGTCGAGACCCCCCGGGGTGAGCAGTTCTTC. It is translated as CSVETPRGEQFF.

The CDR3 region has the DNA TGTGCCAGCAGCATGGGGACAGCCCGACGTGGCTACACCTTC. It translates to CASSMGTARRGYTF. The chain recombines TRBV7-8 with TRBJ1-2, with TRBD1 matching over 7 bases. The CDR3 is 14 residues long. J gave up 7 bases and V 5 bases, and 10 bases lay outside the gene matches. CDR1 and CDR2 (germline): SGHVS, FQNEAQ.

The chain is built from TRBV12-5 and TRBJ1-1; D is ambiguous. With 1 base removed from V and 1 base from J, the gap between germline ends came to 7 bases. The CDR3 is 14 residues long. In germline, CDR1 is LGHNT, CDR2 FRNRAP. In DNA form, the CDR3 reads TGTGCTAGTGGTTTGGCTCCGGGGAACACTGAAGCTTTCTTT. As protein: CASGLAPGNTEAFF.